This T cell receptor beta chain is drawn from a study of response to subunit inactivated influenza vaccine. On this clonotype: Its antigen is not identified.

TCRdb redid the calling of the RT-PCR reads with MiXCR, one entry per CDR3 protein. The repertoire holds about 190,000 distinct CDR3 sequences, with around an eighth as singletons. Findings and limits, study-wide: Each seasonal flu vaccination may recruit only limited new T cells, authors suggested.

The material was CD8+ T cells sorted from PBMCs, obtained approximately 5 days after vaccination. The sequence was collected from a man aged 45 to 65 who received an inactivated influenza vaccine.

The CDR3 DNA reads as TGTGCCAGCAGTTCCGGGACTAGCGGGAGGGTCGATGAGCAGTTCTTC. Encoded protein: CASSSGTSGRVDEQFF. This chain uses TRBV27 with TRBJ2-1; 16 bases are a match to TRBD2. V gave up 4 bases and J gave up 8 bases; unmatched junction bases: 5. The CDR3 covers 16 residues. Germline V CDR1 and CDR2: MNHEY, SMNVEV (reference sequence).